The present entry profiles one T cell receptor (delta chain) with its context. The specificity of this receptor is unknown. TCRdb's protein for this DNA is that of a much larger clone and differs from the translation at residue 8, likely a read error; the protein shown is the DNA translation. TCR sequencing was performed on genomic DNA from peripheral blood mononuclear cells isolated from patients and controls. Controls were about 23 healthy adult blood donors, with a median age of around 64 years and some 12 males and around 11 females, matched to patients for age and sex. This specimen belongs to a study of gamma delta lymphoproliferative disorders and STAT genes (dated by TCRdb to between 2018 and 2020). With respect to the entire study: The LymphoTrack Dx TCRG Assay was used to prepare gamma-chain libraries from at least 50 ng of genomic DNA. Since no corresponding Invivoscribe delta assay was available, delta-chain libraries were prepared following the standard operating procedure of the EuroClonality-NGS working group. Within a larger immunophenotypic and STAT-mutation study, TCR gamma and delta CDR3 repertoires were profiled by deep sequencing in Tgammadelta lymphoproliferative disease patients and healthy controls. Two gamma-chain samples and all delta-chain samples were sequenced twice to confirm results.

Trimming at the junction amounts to 0 bases on V and 0 bases on J, and the germline ends lie 10 bases apart. Reading the germline V gene gives CDR1 GEAIGNYY and CDR2 EKD. From the cysteine up to the phenylalanine, the CDR3 has a length of 15 residues. Only the CDR3 DNA is retained, 45 bases long and in frame from the first base. In both library methods, multiplex PCR was carried out with primers targeting conserved V and J regions of the TCR genes. Amplicons were purified, pooled and sequenced on an Illumina MiSeq platform. As for how the authors treated the data: MiXCR performed V(D)J alignment, clonotype assembly and translation, and VDJtools was used for functionality assessment and CDR3 repertoire analyses. The IMGT definition of CDR3 was applied, and only productive sequences using functional genes were analyzed, with ORF genes and pseudogenes left out. A custom Python script was used to search all patients and controls for identical amino acid CDR3s of major clonotypes (frequency >=5%). A one-sided non-parametric Wilcoxon test was used to compare clonotype frequencies in patients versus controls. TCRdb reran clone calling on the public reads with CATT; rows sharing one DNA sequence were then combined. The V and J calls reflect TCRdb's pipeline rather than the authors' work. This sample gives under 2,000 delta-chain clones in total; roughly 1.2% of them show up just once. Jointly, the top ten make up approximately 58% of the sample.

The paper's findings and limits, for the study overall: Nearly all major gamma and delta clonotypes of patients were found to be public, being shared with at least one healthy donor, and only a couple of gamma clonotypes were found to be private to disease. When whole repertoires were clustered, gamma repertoires from patients grouped apart from those of healthy controls, but delta repertoires did not separate between the groups. T cells in controls likely covered a range of maturation stages, whereas leukemic cells were skewed toward terminal effectors, which could potentially limit comparisons between patients and controls. The authors pointed out that NGS specificity may be lower at low frequencies, so whether leukemic clones are public or private needs to be confirmed.

This clonotype was sampled from a human donor in good health. Recombination linked TRDV2 to TRDJ1, with TRDD3 tentatively as D gene (5 bases match). Material: blood. The nucleotide sequence is given as TGTGCCTGTGACACCGTTGGGGAGTACACCGATAAACTCATCTTT. It codes for CACDTVGEYTDKLIF.